This is a list of T cell receptor beta chains from one sample in a study of spatial heterogeneity in lung cancer. TCRdb fed the 5' RACE reads into MiXCR, producing one record per CDR3 protein. The sample consists of about 36,000 distinct CDR3 sequences, roughly 8% of them appearing once. Material: PBMCs, obtained at follow-up. Every receptor here comes from a male donor with early-stage non-small cell lung cancer. The conserved cysteine and the conserved F or W are not part of the CDR3 here. A D gene is named only where the DNA matches it firmly.

V,J,D,CDR3
TRBV12-3/TRBV12-4,TRBJ2-3,TRBD2,ASSIYSGGGTDTQY
TRBV9,TRBJ2-4,-,ASSVGSTGLQY
TRBV7-9,TRBJ2-3,-,ASSYYYGDTQY
TRBV7-9,TRBJ2-1,TRBD2,ASSMGLAGGSSYNEQF
TRBV6-1,TRBJ2-3,-,ASSGITGLRPDTQY
TRBV2,TRBJ1-1,-,ASSSTGLGRTEAF
TRBV2,TRBJ2-2,TRBD2,ASNPSASGDTGELF
TRBV2,TRBJ2-7,TRBD1,ASSGVGTGGPEQY
TRBV19,TRBJ2-1,-,ASSKGLAMNEQF
TRBV19,TRBJ1-2,-,ASSTIMAGLGNYGYT
TRBV20-1,TRBJ2-1,TRBD2,SARDQGLAVEQF
TRBV2,TRBJ2-7,TRBD1,ASSLQGDDYEQY
TRBV5-1,TRBJ2-5,-,ASSLGQYQETQY
TRBV30,TRBJ1-1,-,AWSVEGTGPTEAF
TRBV7-6,TRBJ1-5,-,ASSPPRGRVVGNNQPQH
TRBV18,TRBJ2-5,-,ASSPSPWETQY
TRBV7-9,TRBJ2-3,-,ASSPSRRADTQY
TRBV3-1,TRBJ2-5,-,ASSQARPEETQY
TRBV13,TRBJ2-3,TRBD1,AIRQGAADTQY
TRBV6-5,TRBJ2-2,TRBD1,ASRTNQGAGHTGELF
TRBV29-1,TRBJ1-2,-,SVVGEATNYGYT
TRBV20-1,TRBJ2-5,TRBD2,SAIMPGLADEETQY
TRBV19,TRBJ1-2,-,ASSIWDNFPYGYT